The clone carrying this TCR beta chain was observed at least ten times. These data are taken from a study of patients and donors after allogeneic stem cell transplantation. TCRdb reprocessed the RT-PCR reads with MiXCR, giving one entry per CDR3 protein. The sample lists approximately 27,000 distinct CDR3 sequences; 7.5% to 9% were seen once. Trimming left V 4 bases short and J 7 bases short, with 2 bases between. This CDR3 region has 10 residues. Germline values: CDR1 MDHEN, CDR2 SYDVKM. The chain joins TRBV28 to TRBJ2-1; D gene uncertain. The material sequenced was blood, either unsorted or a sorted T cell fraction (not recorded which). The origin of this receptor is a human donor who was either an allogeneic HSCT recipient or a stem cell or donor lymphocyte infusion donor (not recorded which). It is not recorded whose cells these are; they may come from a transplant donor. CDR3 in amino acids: CASSSNEQFF. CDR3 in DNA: TGTGCCAGCAGTTCAAATGAGCAGTTCTTC.